These 9 T cell receptor beta chains originate from one sample sequenced in a study of T-cell reconstitution after alpha-beta-depleted transplantation in children. TCRbeta library preparation incorporated unique molecular identifiers. From the PCR reads, TCRdb called clonotypes with MiXCR, one entry per CDR3 protein. Of some 520,000 distinct CDR3 sequences in the sample, about 31% are singletons; the top ten hold around 2.4%. Here the sequenced sample was PBMCs from the stem cell graft donor, taken from the stem cell graft. The source of these receptors is a human donor who donated a stem cell graft to a child with aplastic anemia.

V is TRBV20-1 and J is TRBJ1-5; weak D call: TRBD1 (5 bases). With 0 bases removed from V and 3 bases from J, the gap between germline ends came to 12 bases. Germline V gives CDR1 DFQATT, CDR2 SNEGSKA (reference sequence). This CDR3 is built from 15 residues. CDR3 DNA sequence: TGCAGTGCTAGAGATGAGGGGCGGTACAATCAGCCCCAGCATTTT. It yields the protein CSARDEGRYNQPQHF.

In its sample, this clonotype was seen a few times. The chain recombines TRBV6-1 with TRBJ1-4; D not certain. The CDR3 extends over 16 amino acids. V was pared by 3 bases and J by 1 base, with 12 bases between. Germline CDR1 reads MNHNS; CDR2 reads SASEGT. CDR3 nucleotides: TGTGCCAGCAGTGAGGGCAGCGGGGTAACTAATGAAAAACTGTTTTTT. It translates to CASSEGSGVTNEKLFF.

This clonotype was detected only a few times. The chain is built from TRBV5-1 and TRBJ1-1; D is possibly TRBD1 (5 bases). Trimming removed 7 bases at V and 1 base at J, with 8 bases between. The CDR3 consists of 12 residues. Germline CDR1 and CDR2: SGHRS and YFSETQ. The CDR3 region is CASGAGNTEAFF. Written as DNA, the CDR3 is TGCGCCAGCGGGGCAGGGAACACTGAAGCTTTCTTT.

This clonotype was counted many times. J is TRBJ2-4 and V is TRBV5-1; D perhaps matches TRBD1 (5 bases). Trimming took off 5 bases at V and 0 bases at J, with 12 bases between the two ends. The germline CDR1 and CDR2 sequences are SGHRS and YFSETQ. The CDR3 runs to 15 residues. CDR3 nucleotides: TGCGCCAGCAGAGACAGCAGTTTAGCCAAAAACATTCAGTACTTC. Its protein is CASRDSSLAKNIQYF.

The chain links TRBV30 to TRBJ2-1; 7 nucleotides match TRBD2. With 4 bases clipped from V and 0 bases from J, the junction kept 15 bases outside the gene matches. This CDR3 is 18 amino acids long. The germline V gene has CDR1 GTSNPN and CDR2 SVGIG (reference sequence). DNA of the CDR3: TGTGCCTGGACCCAAGGTTGGGCTAGCGGCAGCTCCTACAATGAGCAGTTCTTC. Amino acids: CAWTQGWASGSSYNEQFF.

The chain employs TRBV18 and TRBJ2-1; 9 bases align to TRBD2. Germline CDR1 and CDR2: KGHSH and LQKENI. The CDR3 loop spans 16 amino acids. Germline trimming cut 5 bases from V and 7 bases from J; bases unmatched to any gene: 12. The CDR3: CASSGRLGTSWNEQFF. CDR3 bases: TGTGCCAGCTCAGGGCGCCTCGGGACTAGCTGGAATGAGCAGTTCTTC.

V and J are TRBV15 and TRBJ2-7, with 7 bases matching TRBD2. CDR3 length equals 12 residues. J gave up 5 bases and V 4 bases, and 2 bases lay outside the gene matches. CDR1 is LNHNV and CDR2 is YYDKDF in the germline V gene (reference sequence). CDR3 sequence reads: CATSKLANEQYF. CDR3 nucleotides: TGTGCCACCAGCAAACTAGCGAACGAGCAGTACTTC.

Only a few counts were recorded for this clonotype. V gene TRBV27 combines with J gene TRBJ2-1; 9 positions agree with TRBD2. The CDR3 covers 16 residues. J was trimmed by 2 bases and V by 6 bases; bases with no gene match: 8. Looked up from germline, CDR1 is MNHEY and CDR2 is SMNVEV (reference sequence). CDR3 DNA: TGTGCCAGCAGCTCAACCCTAGCGGGAACCTACAATGAGCAGTTCTTC. Translation gives CASSSTLAGTYNEQFF.

The chain couples TRBV29-1 to TRBJ2-7, with 9 bases fitting TRBD2. The CDR3 length is 15 residues. The germline gives CDR1 SQVTM, CDR2 ANQGSEA. V shed 0 bases and J 1 base; nucleotides not matched to a gene: 4. CDR3 in DNA: TGCAGCGTTGAAGATTCTAGCGGGACTTCCTACGAGCAGTACTTC. It translates to CSVEDSSGTSYEQYF.